This entry lists 20 T cell receptor beta chains sequenced from one sample in a study of T cell responses to AZD1222 COVID-19 vaccine. The data were produced by immunoSEQ multiplex PCR, yet TCRdb's version contains in-frame clones alone and is incomplete. The table includes approximately 190,000 clones, more than 75% detected once. The input for sequencing was peripheral blood, taken on day 0 of AZD1222 vaccination. The receptors were sampled from an adult in good health.

This sequence joins TRBV5-1 and TRBJ2-2, with a tentative D call TRBD2 (5 bases). The germline V gene encodes CDR1 SGHRS and CDR2 YFSETQ. V was pared by 4 bases and J by 7 bases, with 17 bases between. The CDR3 is made up of 15 amino acids. DNA of the CDR3: TGCGCCAGCAGCATGGGGTGGGAGTCCAGCGGGGAGCTGTTTTTT. Amino acids: CASSMGWESSGELFF.

The chain employs TRBV27 and TRBJ1-1; D unclear. Germline values: CDR1 MNHEY, CDR2 SMNVEV (reference sequence). The CDR3 runs 13 residues. Trimming stripped 0 bases from V and 5 bases from J, with 7 bases between. The CDR3 DNA reads TGTGCCAGCAGTTTATCCGTTGGGACTGAAGCTTTCTTT. This sequence encodes CASSLSVGTEAFF.

The chain couples TRBV27 to TRBJ1-5, with no clear D. Germline CDR1 is MNHEY and CDR2 is SMNVEV (reference sequence). The CDR3 totals 14 residues. Trimming took 2 bases from V and 5 from J, leaving 10 bases between them. CDR3 residues: CASSLMSSDQPQHF. The CDR3 coding sequence is TGTGCCAGCAGTTTAATGTCGAGCGATCAGCCCCAGCATTTT.

The chain joins TRBV6-1 to TRBJ1-4; D unclear. Per germline, CDR1 MNHNS and CDR2 SASEGT. CDR3 length equals 15 residues. The V gene lost 6 bases and the J gene lost 4 bases, with 15 bases spanning the gap. The chain's CDR3 is CASSQKTVNNEKLFF. DNA for the CDR3: TGTGCCAGCAGCCAAAAGACCGTTAATAATGAAAAACTGTTTTTT.

The chain has TRBV28 and TRBJ2-7, with 9 bases that match TRBD2. The CDR3 runs 15 residues. In germline, CDR1 is MDHEN, CDR2 SYDVKM. The junction had 11 bases not matched to a gene; V was cut back by 7 bases and J by 4 bases. The CDR3 sequence: CASTLAGQIQYEQYF. CDR3 nucleotide sequence: TGTGCCAGCACTCTAGCGGGACAGATCCAGTACGAGCAGTACTTC.

The chain couples TRBV10-2 to TRBJ1-2; TRBD1 is a possible D gene (6 bases). Between the trimmed V and J ends, which lost 2 bases and 5 bases, there was a span of 15 bases. This CDR3 comprises 15 residues. CDR1 and CDR2 (germline): WSHSY, SAAADI. The CDR3 DNA follows: TGCGCCAGCAGTGAGATTGGGGGGCTGGGGTATGGCTACACCTTC. Amino acid sequence: CASSEIGGLGYGYTF.

This chain links TRBV12-5 with TRBJ1-2; weak D call: TRBD1 (5 bases). The CDR3 is 17 amino acids. V gave up 2 bases and J gave up 8 bases, with 24 bases separating them. In germline, CDR1 is LGHNT, CDR2 FRNRAP. The DNA of the CDR3 is TGTGCTAGTGGTTTGCATGGGGCAGGGAAGATCTGGGAAGGCTACACCTTC. This sequence encodes CASGLHGAGKIWEGYTF.

DNA of the CDR3: TGTGCCAGTACCCGACAGGGGGCGAACGAGCAGTACTTC. Translating it yields CASTRQGANEQYF. The chain joins TRBV19 to TRBJ2-7, with 10 bases identical to TRBD1. Germline V CDR1 and CDR2: LNHDA, SQIVND (reference sequence). The trim removed 7 bases at V and 5 bases at J, leaving 5 bases unmatched. CDR3 length: 13 amino acids.

The chain links TRBV19 to TRBJ2-7, with 10 bases fitting TRBD1. CDR3 size: 13 residues. Germline trimming cut 5 bases from V and 4 bases from J; bases unmatched to any gene: 2. Germline V gives CDR1 LNHDA, CDR2 SQIVND (reference sequence). The CDR3 nucleotides read TGTGCCAGTAGTGGGACAGGGGTATACGAGCAGTACTTC. This sequence encodes CASSGTGVYEQYF. The full variable domain, its missing parts supplied by reference TRBV19 and TRBJ2-7, is DGGITQSPKYLFRKEGQNVTLSCEQNLNHDAMYWYRQDPGQGLRLIYYSQIVNDFQKGDIAEGYSVSREKKESFPLTVTSAQKNPTAFYLCASSGTGVYEQYFGPGTRLTVT.

Comment on this clone: The identical CDR3 is also encoded by other nucleotide sequences in the sample. The J gene is TRBJ1-1, the V gene TRBV28; D not resolved. The CDR3 runs 11 residues. V lost 6 bases to trimming and J lost 6 bases, with 8 bases between them. Germline-derived CDR1 and CDR2 are MDHEN and SYDVKM. CDR3 region: CASRGRPEAFF. DNA for the CDR3: TGTGCCAGCAGAGGGAGACCTGAAGCTTTCTTT.

The chain employs TRBV3-1 (or the pseudogene TRBV3-2) and TRBJ2-3, with 7 bases aligning to TRBD1. This CDR3 is built from 16 residues. J gave up 4 bases and V 1 base, and 8 bases lay outside the gene matches. Germline assignment: CDR1 LGHDT and CDR2 YNNKEL (reference sequence). Written as DNA, the CDR3 is TGTGCCAGCAGCCAAGGGCGGACAGGTTGGGCAGATACGCAGTATTTT. Translation: CASSQGRTGWADTQYF.

As for this clone: In the same sample, other DNA sequences code for this CDR3. This chain uses TRBV15 with TRBJ1-5; a weak D match, TRBD1 (5 bases). V shed 0 bases and J shed 4 bases, with 13 bases lying between them. This CDR3 spans 16 amino acids. Germline loops: CDR1 LNHNV, CDR2 YYDKDF (reference sequence). Written as DNA, the CDR3 is TGTGCCACCAGCAGAGACGGGACGGGACTGAATCAGCCCCAGCATTTT. Encoded protein: CATSRDGTGLNQPQHF.

The gene calls are TRBV18 and TRBJ1-2, with D maybe TRBD1 (6 bases). Germline loops: CDR1 KGHSH, CDR2 LQKENI. CDR3 length: 13 residues. V gave up 2 bases and J gave up 7 bases, with 11 bases separating them. CDR3 protein: CASSPDNRVGYTF. CDR3 nucleotide sequence: TGTGCCAGCTCACCAGACAACAGGGTTGGCTACACCTTC.

V is TRBV4-3 and J is TRBJ1-4; 12 positions match TRBD1. V gave up 4 bases and J gave up 5 bases; unmatched junction bases: 14. The CDR3 consists of 19 residues. The germline gives CDR1 LGHNA, CDR2 YSLEER. The CDR3: CASSPQLGQGASRNEKLFF. The CDR3 DNA sequence: TGCGCCAGCAGCCCGCAGTTGGGACAGGGGGCATCGAGGAATGAAAAACTGTTTTTT.

V and J are TRBV27 and TRBJ2-3; TRBD2 agrees at 9 bases. The CDR3 has 14 residues. From germline, CDR1 is MNHEY and CDR2 SMNVEV (reference sequence). V trimming: 2 bases; J trimming: 6 bases; junction bases outside the gene matches: 3. Here the CDR3 DNA reads TGTGCCAGCAGTTTAGCGGGAGGGTTGGATACGCAGTATTTT. It encodes CASSLAGGLDTQYF.

The J gene is TRBJ1-2, the V gene TRBV10-3; D perhaps matches TRBD1 (6 bases). Deletions cut 7 bases from V and 3 bases from J, with 15 bases between. CDR1 and CDR2 from the germline V gene are ENHRY and SYGVKD. There are 14 residues in the CDR3. The CDR3 DNA is TGTGCCATCAAGGACAGCCGGGAGGACTATGGCTACACCTTC. Protein product: CAIKDSREDYGYTF.

The chain uses TRBV27 and TRBJ2-7, with a possible D match to TRBD2 (6 bases). Trimming took 4 bases from V and 8 from J, leaving 18 bases between them. The CDR3 is made up of 14 amino acids. In germline, CDR1 is MNHEY, CDR2 SMNVEV (reference sequence). CDR3 in DNA: TGTGCCAGCAGTTCCATAGCGGAGCCTTTAAAGCAGTACTTC. Amino acid sequence: CASSSIAEPLKQYF.

This clone was found once. CDR3 nucleotides: TGCGCCAGCAGCCAAGATCCCAGAAGCAATCAGCCCCAGCATTTT. The encoded protein is CASSQDPRSNQPQHF. V usage is TRBV4-1 and J usage is TRBJ1-5; D ambiguous. Per the germline V gene, CDR1 is MGHRA and CDR2 is YSYEKL. Trimming took off 0 bases at V and 1 base at J, with 7 bases between the two ends. The CDR3 has 15 amino acids.

For this clone: The junction shows a germline mismatch at one end, possibly a read error. This chain connects TRBV7-8 to TRBJ2-3; 10 bases line up with TRBD2. Looked up from germline, CDR1 is SGHVS and CDR2 is FQNEAQ. The CDR3 has 20 residues. CDR3 sequence reads: CASSLPGRAGGPSGTDTQYF. The CDR3 DNA reads as TGTGCCAGCAGCCTCCCGGGGCGAGCGGGGGGGCCGTCCGGCACGGATACGCAGTATTTT.

This clone was counted a few times. The chain uses TRBV7-2 and TRBJ2-7, with 10 bases lining up with TRBD2. The germline gives CDR1 SGHTA, CDR2 FQGNSA. This CDR3 has 14 amino acids. V dropped 6 bases and J dropped 3; count of bases not matched to a gene: 5. CDR3: CASSRTSGHYEQYF. The CDR3 coding sequence is TGTGCCAGCAGTCGGACTAGCGGACACTACGAGCAGTACTTC.